This is a list of T cell receptor beta chains from one sample in a study of cytomegalovirus exposure and HLA in healthy donors. Produced via immunoSEQ multiplex PCR; TCRdb's table is partial and in-frame only. This repertoire shows about 140,000 clones, 70% to 80% found once; its top ten account for approximately 4%. Material: PBMCs. These receptors were obtained from a man in his late teens or twenties in good health and CMV-seronegative. The CDR3 runs from the conserved cysteine through the conserved F or W. A D gene is named only where the DNA matches it firmly. Clone size, where shown, is once, few, many, or a class for clones that have expanded.

d_call | j_call | clone_size | v_call | cdr3_nt | cdr3_aa
- | TRBJ1-3 | - | TRBV5-6 | TGTGCCAGCAGCCGAGACAGGATACCTGGAAACACCATATATTTT | CASSRDRIPGNTIYF
- | TRBJ1-1 | once | TRBV27 | TGTGCCAGCAGTTGGACCACAGGGAGCACTGAAGCTTTCTTT | CASSWTTGSTEAFF
- | TRBJ2-1 | - | TRBV15 | TGTGCCACCAGCACCCTATATCCCCCACGGGTCGAGCAGTTCTTC | CATSTLYPPRVEQFF
TRBD2 | TRBJ2-7 | - | TRBV6-5 | TGTGCCAGCAGTTACGATTCGCGCGGGGGGGCCGGGGAGCAGTACTTC | CASSYDSRGGAGEQYF
- | TRBJ2-1 | - | TRBV5-1 | TGCGCCAGCAGCTTGGGGACGGACAGCTCCTACAATGAGCAGTTCTTC | CASSLGTDSSYNEQFF
- | TRBJ2-7 | - | TRBV19 | TGTGCCAGTACCCCAAATCGACAGCCCGACGAGCAGTACTTC | CASTPNRQPDEQYF
- | TRBJ2-7 | - | TRBV28 | TGTGCCAGCAGTCGGACTGGTCTCTCCTACGAGCAGTACTTC | CASSRTGLSYEQYF
TRBD2 | TRBJ2-3 | once | TRBV7-3 | TGTGCCAGCAGCTTAAATACGGGGACTAGCGGGGGGGGCACAGATACGCAGTATTTT | CASSLNTGTSGGGTDTQYF
TRBD2 | TRBJ2-7 | - | TRBV7-2 | TGTGCCAGCAGCTTAGCGCAGGCTAGCGGGAGTTACGAGCAGTACTTC | CASSLAQASGSYEQYF
TRBD2 | TRBJ2-7 | - | TRBV4-1 | TGCGCCAGCAGACTAAATAGCGGGAGTTCCTACGAGCAGTACTTC | CASRLNSGSSYEQYF
- | TRBJ2-5 | - | TRBV19 | TGTGCCAGTAGCACACAGGTGCAAGAGACCCAGTACTTC | CASSTQVQETQYF
- | TRBJ2-7 | - | TRBV5-1 | TGCGCCAGCAGCTCCCCGGACAGACCGACCTACGAGCAGTACTTC | CASSSPDRPTYEQYF
- | TRBJ1-5 | once | TRBV4-1 | TGCGCCAGCAGCCAAGAGCAGTTTAGCAATCAGCCCCAGCATTTT | CASSQEQFSNQPQHF
TRBD2 | TRBJ2-1 | - | TRBV5-1 | TGCGCCAGCAGCTTGCAGGGTTCGGGACTAGCGGGGTCCGGCTACAATGAGCAGTTCTTC | CASSLQGSGLAGSGYNEQFF
TRBD2 | TRBJ2-7 | - | TRBV9 | TGTGCCAGCAGCACAAGAGCGGGAGACTCCTACGAGCAGTACTTC | CASSTRAGDSYEQYF
- | TRBJ2-5 | - | TRBV5-1 | TGCGCCAGCAGCCCCAGGACTGACGAAGAGACCCAGTACTTC | CASSPRTDEETQYF
- | TRBJ1-6 | - | TRBV5-1 | TGCGCCGGCAGTTCCGCGGGACTTAATTCACCCCTCCACTTT | CAGSSAGLNSPLHF
- | TRBJ2-3 | few | TRBV5-1 | TGCGCCAGCAGCTTCCCTAGCACAGATACGCAGTATTTT | CASSFPSTDTQYF
- | TRBJ1-2 | - | TRBV15 | TGTGCCACCAGCCGACAGGCTGGGGATGGCTACACCTTC | CATSRQAGDGYTF
- | TRBJ2-1 | - | TRBV27 | TGTGCCAGCAGTTTACTTACTTACAATGAGCAGTTCTTC | CASSLLTYNEQFF
- | TRBJ1-5 | - | TRBV15 | TGTGCCACCAGCAGAGCCTATAGTAGCAATCAGCCCCAGCATTTT | CATSRAYSSNQPQHF
- | TRBJ1-1 | few | TRBV20-1 | TGCAGTGCAGCACCGGGAAGGCGAGCTTTCTTT | CSAAPGRRAFF
TRBD2 | TRBJ2-7 | once | TRBV11-1 | TGTGCCAGCAGCGAGGGGACTAGCGGTAAGGCCTACGAGCAGTACTTC | CASSEGTSGKAYEQYF
- | TRBJ1-2 | once | TRBV5-6 | TGTGCCAGCAGTGGCCCCGGGTTCACCCCGGAAGGCTACACCTTC | CASSGPGFTPEGYTF
TRBD2 | TRBJ2-2 | - | TRBV11-2 | TGTGCCAGCAGCGCCTTTAGCGGGGGGTTTAGCACCGGGGAGCTGTTTTTT | CASSAFSGGFSTGELFF
TRBD2 | TRBJ2-7 | few | TRBV27 | TGTGCCAGCAGTAGACGGGAGGTGGGTTTTCGCGAGCAGTACTTC | CASSRREVGFREQYF
TRBD1 | TRBJ1-1 | - | TRBV25-1 | TGTGCCAGCAGTGAAAGGTTTGACAGGGCTGAAGCTTTCTTT | CASSERFDRAEAFF
TRBD2 | TRBJ2-5 | - | TRBV4-2 | TGTGCCAGCAGCCAAGATGGGACTAGATTGACGGAGACCCAGTACTTC | CASSQDGTRLTETQYF
TRBD1 | TRBJ2-7 | - | TRBV19 | TGTGCCAGTAGTAGGGACAGGGCCTACGAGCAGTACTTC | CASSRDRAYEQYF
- | TRBJ1-5 | - | TRBV30 | TGTGCCTGGAGTGAAACATACAATCAGCCCCAGCATTTT | CAWSETYNQPQHF
- | TRBJ2-1 | - | TRBV5-1 | TGCGCCAGCAGCCGCGGGACTCAGAACTACAATGAGCAGTTCTTC | CASSRGTQNYNEQFF
- | TRBJ1-1 | - | TRBV30 | TGTGCCTGGAGTGGGCAGGGCGTCACTGAAGCTTTCTTT | CAWSGQGVTEAFF
TRBD2 | TRBJ2-1 | - | TRBV19 | TGTGCCAGTAGTACCGCCGGACTAGCGGGAGGCAATGAGCAGTTCTTC | CASSTAGLAGGNEQFF
TRBD2 | TRBJ2-1 | - | TRBV5-1 | TGCGCCAGCAGTACTATTCGCCCACTAGCGGCCGGTGAGCAGTTCTTC | CASSTIRPLAAGEQFF
TRBD1 | TRBJ2-7 | - | TRBV7-9 | TGTGCCAGCAGCTTAGGGACAGGCCTAGGCTACGAGCAGTACTTC | CASSLGTGLGYEQYF
- | TRBJ2-7 | - | TRBV25-1 | TGTGCCAGCAGTGATTACAGGGTAGAGCAGTACTTC | CASSDYRVEQYF
- | TRBJ2-2 | once | TRBV2 | TGTGCCAGTCGGATCAGGGCAGGGGTCCCCGGGGAGCTGTTTTTT | CASRIRAGVPGELFF
- | TRBJ1-3 | - | TRBV27 | TGTGCCAGCAGTCTCCTGGCCTCTGGAAACACCATATATTTT | CASSLLASGNTIYF
- | TRBJ1-1 | - | TRBV30 | TGTGCCTCGTTTCCAAAACAAAGACAGATAATGAACACTGAAGCTTTCTTT | CASFPKQRQIMNTEAFF
TRBD1 | TRBJ1-1 | few | TRBV14 | TGTGCCAGCAGCCAATCATTGGGGACAGGGAAAATTTACTACACTGAAGCTTTCTTT | CASSQSLGTGKIYYTEAFF
TRBD1 | TRBJ1-1 | - | TRBV6-6 | TGTGCCAGCAGTTACTCGACAGTACAGGGGGAAGCTTTCTTT | CASSYSTVQGEAFF